This TCR beta chain came from a study of technical replicates of blood from a handful of donors. Sequencing used immunoSEQ multiplex PCR; TCRdb keeps in-frame clones, though not all of them. The sample consists of about 100,000 clones, roughly 95% of them appearing once. CDR3 length: 15 amino acids. V was pared by 1 base and J by 6 bases, with 6 bases of the junction left unmatched. Germline V gene sequence: CDR1 MGHDK, CDR2 SYGVNS. This TCR derives from a human donor in good health. The chain combines TRBV25-1 with TRBJ2-5; 9 nucleotides align to TRBD2. The specimen sequenced was T cells isolated from PBMCs. CDR3 sequence: CASSEWGLAGQTQYF. The CDR3 nucleotides read TGTGCCAGCAGTGAATGGGGGCTAGCGGGACAGACCCAGTACTTC.